The entry below describes one T cell receptor beta chain. What it recognizes is unknown. Genomic DNA in a quantity of approximately 1.8 micrograms was derived from cryopreserved PBMCs for TCR beta libraries. This record belongs to a study of cytotoxic CD8 clonotypes in ibrutinib-treated CLL. On the study more broadly: Researchers reported approximately twelve relapsed/refractory and about 15 treatment-naive patients, around 17 of them IGHV unmutated. General study points: Treatment left the uncommon public clonotypes either contracted or stable in frequency.

This CDR3 spans 14 amino acids. Germline V CDR1 and CDR2: MNHEY, SVGAGI. V gave up 0 bases and J gave up 4 bases, with 9 bases separating them. Sequencing used immunoSEQ multiplex PCR; TCRdb keeps in-frame clones, though not all of them. Seen here are 150,000 to 200,000 clones, 84% observed once, and the top ten hold less than 6%. Sequencing used PBMCs, obtained after 24 months of ibrutinib treatment. V gene TRBV6-5 combines with J gene TRBJ1-2; D may be TRBD1 (6 bases). The TCR originated in a human donor with chronic lymphocytic leukemia. The CDR3, as DNA: TGTGCCAGCAGTTACTCGAGGACAGCCTATGGCTACACCTTC. Amino acid sequence: CASSYSRTAYGYTF.